Each of the 15 T cell receptor beta chains below was sequenced from the same sample in a study of cytomegalovirus exposure and HLA in healthy donors. PCR used 60 Vbeta primers and 13 Jbeta primers. Some clones are missing from TCRdb's copy, which holds only in-frame ones; the method was immunoSEQ multiplex PCR. The table lists over 200,000 clones, around 73% of them singletons, with around 4% in the top ten. The source material was PBMCs. The source of these receptors is a male donor in good health and CMV-seronegative.

This chain connects TRBV18 to TRBJ2-5; no definite D call. The J call may be faulty, since TRBJ2-7 better matches the DNA end. CDR1 is KGHSH and CDR2 is LQKENI in the germline V gene. The CDR3 contains 13 residues. The chain's CDR3 is CASSPTVFHEQYF. The CDR3 bases are TGTGCCAGCTCACCAACAGTCTTCCACGAGCAGTACTTC.

The J gene is TRBJ2-7, the V gene TRBV18; 10 nucleotides agree with TRBD1. The CDR3 is 14 amino acids. The ends lost 6 bases at V and 4 bases at J; junction bases unmatched: 6. Germline assignment: CDR1 KGHSH and CDR2 LQKENI. The CDR3 is CASSPTGGSYEQYF. Here the CDR3 DNA reads TGTGCCAGCTCCCCGACAGGGGGCTCGTACGAGCAGTACTTC.

The chain couples TRBV27 to TRBJ2-2; D possibly corresponds to TRBD2 (5 bases). Between the trimmed V and J ends, which lost 2 bases and 8 bases, there was a span of 12 bases. Germline V gene sequence: CDR1 MNHEY, CDR2 SMNVEV (reference sequence). The CDR3 is 14 amino acids. This CDR3 is CASSLQRRGGELFF. In DNA, the CDR3 is TGTGCCAGCAGTTTACAGAGAAGAGGGGGGGAGCTGTTTTTT.

This clone was observed a single time. V gene TRBV19 combines with J gene TRBJ2-7, with 11 bases that match TRBD2. The junction had 4 bases not matched to a gene; V was cut back by 10 bases and J by 5 bases. The CDR3 covers 12 residues. Per the germline V gene, CDR1 is LNHDA and CDR2 is SQIVND (reference sequence). The CDR3 DNA reads as TGTGCCACTAGCGGGGGGACCGACGAGCAGTACTTC. Translated: CATSGGTDEQYF.

The chain combines TRBV2 with TRBJ2-5; TRBD1 matches 10 bases. V shed 11 bases, J shed 4 bases, and the junction held 7 bases outside the gene matches. In germline, CDR1 is SNHLY, CDR2 FYNNEI. The CDR3 extends over 13 amino acids. CDR3 region: CAGDRGLVETQYF. The DNA of the CDR3 is TGTGCCGGAGACAGGGGGCTTGTAGAGACCCAGTACTTC.

This clone was seen a few times. The chain recombines TRBV5-8 with TRBJ2-7, with 13 bases lining up with TRBD2. The CDR3 sequence is 16 residues long. With 4 bases clipped from V and 2 bases from J, the junction kept 6 bases outside the gene matches. Germline CDR1 reads SGHTS; CDR2 reads YDEGEE. The DNA of the CDR3 is TGTGCCAGCAGCCACCCGGGACTAGCGGGACCCTACGAGCAGTACTTC. This encodes CASSHPGLAGPYEQYF.

This clone was counted a few times. The chain uses TRBV4-2 and TRBJ1-2, with TRBD1 as a possible D gene (6 bases). Between the trimmed V and J ends, which lost 4 bases and 4 bases, there was a span of 13 bases. The CDR3 spans 14 residues. Germline lookup yields CDR1 LGHNA and CDR2 YNFKEQ. The CDR3 is CASSRQDSSYGYTF. The DNA of the CDR3 is TGTGCCAGCAGCCGACAGGACAGCTCCTATGGCTACACCTTC.

This clone appeared a few times. The chain is built from TRBV5-1 and TRBJ2-5; TRBD2 aligns across 9 bases. From germline, CDR1 is SGHRS and CDR2 YFSETQ. Germline trimming cut 4 bases from V and 2 bases from J; bases unmatched to any gene: 3. The CDR3 spans 14 residues. Here the CDR3 reads CASSAAGGQETQYF. Written as DNA, the CDR3 is TGCGCCAGCAGCGCAGCGGGAGGACAAGAGACCCAGTACTTC.

Worth noting for this clone: The same CDR3 also results from other DNA sequences found in this sample. The chain links TRBV28 to TRBJ2-3; no definite D call. The CDR3 consists of 13 residues. Trimming took 5 bases from V and 2 from J, leaving 8 bases between them. In germline, CDR1 is MDHEN, CDR2 SYDVKM. The CDR3 reads CASSPPLTDTQYF. CDR3 sequence (DNA): TGTGCCAGCAGTCCCCCCCTCACAGATACGCAGTATTTT.

The chain has TRBV27 and TRBJ2-2, with 10 nucleotides matching TRBD2. V dropped 5 bases and J dropped 4; count of bases not matched to a gene: 13. The germline V gene has CDR1 MNHEY and CDR2 SMNVEV (reference sequence). This CDR3 is built from 18 residues. CDR3 sequence: CASSPGLAETPGTGELFF. Here the CDR3 DNA reads TGTGCCAGCAGTCCTGGACTAGCGGAAACTCCCGGCACCGGGGAGCTGTTTTTT.

The chain employs TRBV9 and TRBJ2-3, with a tentative D call TRBD2 (6 bases). The CDR3 sequence is 15 residues long. Germline lookup yields CDR1 SGDLS and CDR2 YYNGEE. V lost 0 bases and J 3 bases, leaving 11 bases between the germline ends. This chain's CDR3 is CASSVGGLPTDTQYF. Written as DNA, the CDR3 is TGTGCCAGCAGCGTAGGGGGACTCCCGACAGATACGCAGTATTTT.

The chain is built from TRBV19 and TRBJ2-3; the match to TRBD1 covers 8 bases. CDR1 is LNHDA, CDR2 SQIVND, per germline (reference sequence). Trimming removed 3 bases from V and 2 bases from J; junction bases left unmatched: 16. CDR3 size: 19 residues. DNA of the CDR3: TGTGCCAGTAGTATGGCCCCTGGTTCGGGACAGGCCTACACAGATACGCAGTATTTT. Translated: CASSMAPGSGQAYTDTQYF.

This chain links TRBV15 with TRBJ1-3, with 7 bases lining up with TRBD1. The trim removed 0 bases at V and 0 bases at J, leaving 2 bases unmatched. Germline assignment: CDR1 LNHNV and CDR2 YYDKDF (reference sequence). There are 16 residues in the CDR3. CDR3 DNA: TGTGCCACCAGCAGAGATGGACAGGTCTCTGGAAACACCATATATTTT. Its translation: CATSRDGQVSGNTIYF. Filled out from reference TRBV15 and TRBJ1-3, the complete variable domain reads DAMVIQNPRYQVTQFGKPVTLSCSQTLNHNVMYWYQQKSSQAPKLLFHYYDKDFNNEADTPDNFQSRRPNTSFCFLDIRSPGLGDTAMYLCATSRDGQVSGNTIYFGEGSWLTVV.

This chain links TRBV13 with TRBJ2-7, with 11 bases matching TRBD1. The V and J ends lost 5 bases and 2 bases, in that order; junction bases with no gene match: 5. Germline CDR1 and CDR2: PRHDT and FYEKMQ (reference sequence). The CDR3 is 15 residues long. The DNA of the CDR3 is TGTGCCAGCAGCCCTCCGGGACAGGGGGCCTACGAGCAGTACTTC. It is translated as CASSPPGQGAYEQYF.

This clone came up once. The chain recombines TRBV5-3 with TRBJ2-3, with 12 positions matching TRBD2. TRBV5-3 belongs to the ORF category, with a function that is uncertain. The J segment lost 3 bases and the V segment lost 4 bases, leaving 9 bases of the junction unmatched. The CDR3 sequence is 17 residues long. The CDR3 sequence is CARSVRLAGVWTDTQYF. CDR3 bases: TGTGCCAGAAGCGTTCGACTAGCGGGAGTGTGGACAGATACGCAGTATTTT.